These 28 T cell receptor beta chains came from one sample sequenced in a study of post-analysis software for immune sequencing data. Whole-study results and caveats: There were five TRBV segments more frequent in patients than controls, and TRBV5-6, TRBV5-1 and TRBV20-1 were among them.

Included in the TCR beta cDNA libraries were unique molecular identifiers. MiXCR, applied by TCRdb to the PCR reads, yields one record per CDR3 protein. The sample gives hundreds of thousands of distinct CDR3 sequences, roughly 29% of which show up once; approximately 0.6% is in the top ten. What these receptors recognize is not known. Sequencing used blood. These TCRs come from a girl aged 5 to 17 with multiple sclerosis.

This clonotype was seen a few times. The chain has TRBV20-1 and TRBJ2-1; no firm D call. The germline gives CDR1 DFQATT, CDR2 SNEGSKA (reference sequence). The CDR3 contains 12 residues. V was clipped by 2 bases and J by 1 base, with 3 bases between them. The CDR3 bases are TGCAGTGCTAGATTTTCCTACAATGAGCAGTTCTTC. Translation gives CSARFSYNEQFF.

This clonotype has only a few counts. The chain has TRBV5-1 and TRBJ2-7; 10 nucleotides agree with TRBD1. J was trimmed by 6 bases and V by 3 bases; bases with no gene match: 9. The CDR3 consists of 15 residues. The germline V gene encodes CDR1 SGHRS and CDR2 YFSETQ. In nucleotides, the CDR3 is TGCGCCAGCAGCTCCTCGGGACAGGGGTCTTTCGAGCAGTACTTC. Translation: CASSSSGQGSFEQYF.

This clonotype was seen a single time. The junction departs from germline at one end; a sequencing error may be responsible. V and J are TRBV29-1 and TRBJ2-5; TRBD2 is a possible D gene (5 bases). This CDR3 is built from 15 residues. Germline V CDR1 and CDR2: SQVTM, ANQGSEA. The chain's CDR3 is CSVYLDEGTQETRYF. CDR3 in DNA: TGCAGCGTTTACCTAGATGAGGGTACCCAAGAGACCCGGTACTTC.

Notes on this clonotype: One junction end does not reproduce the germline sequence, and a read error may be involved. The gene calls are TRBV4-1 and TRBJ1-2; a possible D gene is TRBD1 (6 bases). Germline V gene lookup returns CDR1 MGHRA and CDR2 YSYEKL. This CDR3 is built from 15 residues. The CDR3 DNA reads TGCGCCAGTAGCCAAAAGGGGGGGGCGAACTATGGCTACACCTTC. It codes for CASSQKGGANYGYTF.

The V gene is TRBV5-1, the J gene TRBJ1-1, with TRBD1 identical over 9 bases. CDR3 length: 15 amino acids. Germline V CDR1 and CDR2: SGHRS, YFSETQ. V was clipped by 4 bases and J by 1 base; unmatched bases: 5. In nucleotides, the CDR3 is TGCGCCAGCAGCATACAGGGGGCGACGAACACTGAAGCTTTCTTT. Translated: CASSIQGATNTEAFF.

In this sample, this clonotype turned up many times. The chain links TRBV21-1 to TRBJ2-1; the table assigns TRBD1, which was not confirmed against the DNA. TRBV21-1 is labeled a pseudogene. The CDR3 loop spans 14 amino acids. The CDR3 sequence is CASSLGQGGNEQFF. The CDR3 bases are TGTGCCAGCAGCTTGGGACAGGGGGGGAATGAGCAGTTCTTC.

The chain joins TRBV4-2 to TRBJ2-3; 11 bases are shared with TRBD2. V dropped 1 base and J dropped 5; count of bases not matched to a gene: 2. The CDR3 contains 15 residues. Germline V gene sequence: CDR1 LGHNA, CDR2 YNFKEQ. CDR3 loop: CASSQVLAGEDTQYF. The CDR3 DNA sequence: TGTGCCAGCAGCCAAGTACTAGCGGGAGAAGATACGCAGTATTTT.

This chain uses TRBV6-1 with TRBJ1-5; perhaps TRBD1 as D (5 bases). The CDR3 consists of 15 residues. With 6 bases removed from V and 4 bases from J, the gap between germline ends came to 16 bases. In germline, CDR1 is MNHNS, CDR2 SASEGT. CDR3 sequence: CASSQGVRHNQPQHF. Written as DNA, the CDR3 is TGTGCCAGCAGCCAAGGGGTTCGGCATAATCAGCCCCAGCATTTT.

This clonotype was counted only a few times. The V gene is TRBV6-1, the J gene TRBJ1-2; 9 nucleotides align to TRBD1. Germline V CDR1 and CDR2: MNHNS, SASEGT. The length of the CDR3 is 17 residues. The V segment lost 1 base and the J segment 7 bases; nucleotides outside the gene matches: 13. CDR3 nucleotide sequence: TGTGCCAGCAGTGAAGTGGGGACAGGGACTCTTTGGAGTGGCTACACCTTC. As protein: CASSEVGTGTLWSGYTF.

This clonotype came up a few times. The chain uses TRBV5-1 and TRBJ2-3; 7 bases agree with TRBD1. J lost 6 bases, V lost 6 bases, and 10 bases had no gene match. Germline CDR1 SGHRS, CDR2 YFSETQ. The CDR3 extends over 14 amino acids. The CDR3 sequence is CASTQGVDADTQYF. CDR3 in DNA: TGCGCCAGCACCCAGGGGGTGGACGCCGATACGCAGTATTTT.

As to this clonotype: One end of the junction varies from germline; a read error may be responsible. The chain has TRBV7-9 and TRBJ1-2, with D unclear. Germline lookup yields CDR1 SEHNR and CDR2 FQNEAQ (reference sequence). This CDR3 contains 12 residues. This CDR3 is CASGLAPGGYTF. As DNA, the CDR3 is TGTGCCAGCGGCTTAGCCCCAGGAGGCTACACCTTC.

This clonotype was seen only a few times. The chain uses TRBV5-5 and TRBJ2-5; TRBD1 matches at 8 bases. V dropped 0 bases and J dropped 5; count of bases not matched to a gene: 6. Germline CDR1 SGHKS, CDR2 YYEKEE (reference sequence). CDR3 length: 15 amino acids. As DNA, the CDR3 is TGTGCCAGCAGCTTGGTCGTCAGGGGGCAGGAGACCCAGTACTTC. Translating gives CASSLVVRGQETQYF.

The genes are TRBV6-2 or TRBV6-3 and TRBJ1-2; D gene ambiguous. V was shortened by 6 bases and J by 4 bases, with 9 bases between the two germline ends. Germline assignment: CDR1 MNHEY and CDR2 SVGEGT. The CDR3 covers 12 residues. The CDR3 DNA is TGTGCCAGCAGCCAGACCCGCTATGGCTACACCTTC. Translating it yields CASSQTRYGYTF.

The table lists this clonotype with a few counts. The J gene is TRBJ1-1, the V gene TRBV6-2 or TRBV6-3; D is perhaps TRBD1 (5 bases). The ends were cut back, 8 bases at V and 5 bases at J, with 18 bases in the middle. CDR3 size: 14 residues. Looked up from germline, CDR1 is MNHEY and CDR2 is SVGEGT. Here the CDR3 DNA reads TGTGCCAGCCGTCTTCGTGAGGGGCGGACTGAAGCTTTCTTT. It specifies CASRLREGRTEAFF.

The chain couples TRBV2 to TRBJ1-5; unclear D gene. Germline CDR1 is SNHLY and CDR2 is FYNNEI. The CDR3 is 12 residues long. Trimming removed 7 bases from V and 5 bases from J, with 9 bases in between. CDR3 sequence: CASTDPDQPQHF. CDR3 in DNA: TGTGCCAGCACGGACCCGGATCAGCCCCAGCATTTT. Full variable domain (outside the CDR3, taken from reference TRBV2 and TRBJ1-5): EPEVTQTPSHQVTQMGQEVILRCVPISNHLYFYWYRQILGQKVEFLVSFYNNEISEKSEIFDDQFSVERPDGSNFTLKIRSTKLEDSAMYFCASTDPDQPQHFGDGTRLSIL.

To note about this clonotype: Being one base from a much bigger clone, this may be a read error. The chain's CDR3 is CAGSSGRGPRGYTF. The CDR3 DNA follows: TGTGCCGGCAGCTCCGGCAGGGGGCCTAGGGGCTACACCTTC. The chain combines TRBV7-2 with TRBJ1-2; 8 bases map to TRBD1. This CDR3 spans 14 amino acids. The V gene's germline CDR1 is SGHTA and CDR2 FQGNSA.

J is TRBJ2-1 and V is TRBV3-1; the D gene is possibly TRBD1 (6 bases). From germline, CDR1 is LGHDT and CDR2 YNNKEL (reference sequence). The CDR3 sequence is 16 residues long. V lost 1 base and J lost 0, with 10 bases in between. CDR3 in amino acids: CASSQARGSSYNEQFF. The CDR3 DNA reads TGTGCCAGCAGCCAAGCTAGGGGGAGCTCCTACAATGAGCAGTTCTTC.

V is TRBV5-1 and J is TRBJ2-2, with 7 nucleotides matching TRBD1. The CDR3 contains 13 residues. Germline-derived CDR1 and CDR2 are SGHRS and YFSETQ. V was clipped by 4 bases and J by 5 bases; unmatched bases: 2. The chain's CDR3 is CASSMTGTGELFF. The CDR3 DNA reads as TGCGCCAGCAGCATGACAGGGACCGGGGAGCTGTTTTTT.

The chain recombines TRBV5-1 with TRBJ1-1; D is perhaps TRBD1 (5 bases). Trimming shortened V by 0 bases and J by 5 bases, and 14 bases separated the two germline ends. Germline V gene sequence: CDR1 SGHRS, CDR2 YFSETQ. The CDR3 totals 15 residues. The CDR3 here is CASSLAFNGGTEAFF. CDR3 nucleotides: TGCGCCAGCAGCTTGGCCTTTAACGGGGGAACTGAAGCTTTCTTT.

This clonotype has only one observation. The gene calls are TRBV12-5 and TRBJ2-1; the D call may be TRBD1 or TRBD2 (5 bases each). The CDR3 runs to 16 residues. Germline lookup yields CDR1 LGHNT and CDR2 FRNRAP. V was cut by 5 bases and J by 6 bases, with 20 bases left in between. The CDR3: CASGPQPSGRSNEQFF. CDR3 in DNA: TGTGCTAGTGGTCCTCAACCATCGGGACGGAGCAATGAGCAGTTCTTC.

This chain connects TRBV12-5 to TRBJ2-1; D is undetermined. The CDR3 is 11 residues long. The V gene's germline CDR1 is LGHNT and CDR2 FRNRAP. Trimming stripped 4 bases from V and 8 bases from J, with 6 bases between. The CDR3 is CASGSADEQFF. The CDR3 coding sequence is TGTGCTAGTGGTTCGGCCGATGAGCAGTTCTTC. Full variable domain (missing parts from reference TRBV12-5 and TRBJ2-1): DARVTQTPRHKVTEMGQEVTMRCQPILGHNTVFWYRQTMMQGLELLAYFRNRAPLDDSGMPKDRFSAEMPDATLATLKIQPSEPRDSAVYFCASGSADEQFFGPGTRLTVL.

This clonotype was picked up a small number of times. This chain uses TRBV10-2 with TRBJ2-2; TRBD2 might be the D (5 bases). Trimming took off 2 bases at V and 10 bases at J, with 11 bases between the two ends. The CDR3 length is 13 residues. From germline, CDR1 is WSHSY and CDR2 SAAADI. CDR3 sequence (DNA): TGCGCCAGCAGTGAGGTGCGGGTCGCGGAGCTGTTTTTT. Translating gives CASSEVRVAELFF.

This clonotype was detected ten times or more. The chain recombines TRBV9 with TRBJ2-7; tentatively, D is TRBD2 (6 bases). Trimming took off 1 base at V and 0 bases at J, with 14 bases between the two ends. The germline V gene encodes CDR1 SGDLS and CDR2 YYNGEE. The length of the CDR3 is 16 residues. The CDR3 region is CASSVNRDGSSYEQYF. CDR3 DNA: TGTGCCAGCAGCGTAAACCGGGACGGGAGCTCCTACGAGCAGTACTTC.

This clonotype was observed many times. The genes are TRBV6-5 and TRBJ2-5, with TRBD2 identical over 12 bases. V dropped 2 bases and J dropped 5; count of bases not matched to a gene: 3. CDR3 length: 15 amino acids. Germline V lookup: CDR1 MNHEY, CDR2 SVGAGI. In DNA form, the CDR3 reads TGTGCCAGCAGTTACCGGACTAGCGGGATTGAGACCCAGTACTTC. Translated: CASSYRTSGIETQYF.

The J gene is TRBJ1-4, the V gene TRBV7-2; a weak D match, TRBD1 (5 bases). The ends were cut back, 5 bases at V and 2 bases at J, with 15 bases in the middle. Germline lookup yields CDR1 SGHTA and CDR2 FQGNSA. This CDR3 contains 16 residues. The chain's CDR3 is CASSRDVYSTNEKLFF. CDR3 nucleotide sequence: TGTGCCAGCAGCAGGGACGTCTACTCGACTAATGAAAAACTGTTTTTT.

The sample holds many counts of this clonotype. This chain's CDR3 is CASSLTGGRNEQFF. The CDR3 bases are TGTGCCAGCAGTTTAACGGGGGGTCGGAATGAGCAGTTCTTC. The chain links TRBV28 to TRBJ2-1; 7 nucleotides match TRBD2. This CDR3 spans 14 amino acids. Trimming took 2 bases from V and 7 from J; bases not matched to a gene: 5. Per germline, CDR1 MDHEN and CDR2 SYDVKM.

The J gene is TRBJ2-2, the V gene TRBV28, with no clear D. V was shortened by 4 bases and J by 1 base, with 13 bases between the two germline ends. Germline assignment: CDR1 MDHEN and CDR2 SYDVKM. The CDR3 has 16 amino acids. In nucleotides, the CDR3 is TGTGCCAGCAGTTCAACGCGTAGAGGGAACACCGGGGAGCTGTTTTTT. It is translated as CASSSTRRGNTGELFF.

The V gene is TRBV28, the J gene TRBJ2-7; D remains ambiguous. Germline values: CDR1 MDHEN, CDR2 SYDVKM. The CDR3 consists of 13 residues. The V gene lost 6 bases and the J gene lost 11 bases, with 20 bases spanning the gap. As DNA, the CDR3 is TGTGCCAGCAGCCCCCCGCAGCCCTTAATAGAGTACTTC. This gives the protein CASSPPQPLIEYF.